What follows are 31 T cell receptor beta chains derived from one specimen sequenced in a study of OX40 agonist ivuxolimab in advanced cancers. The table came from immunoSEQ multiplex PCR; TCRdb's copy has only in-frame clones and leaves some out. The profile shows about 46,000 clones, about 90% of them singletons. This material consisted of CD4+ or CD8+ T cells sorted from blood, taken in a trial of the OX40 agonist ivuxolimab. Receptors originate from an adult with an advanced solid tumor such as melanoma, head and neck, liver or kidney cancer.

The chain combines TRBV30 with TRBJ2-5; 9 bases are a match to TRBD2. This CDR3 has 14 residues. Germline-derived CDR1 and CDR2 are GTSNPN and SVGIG (reference sequence). Here the CDR3 DNA reads TGTGCGGGGAGATGGAGCGGGAGGCAAGAGACCCAGTACTTC. Residues: CAGRWSGRQETQYF.

This clone has just one count. V gene TRBV7-2 combines with J gene TRBJ2-2; 7 nucleotides align to TRBD2. The CDR3 contains 17 residues. The V segment lost 5 bases and the J segment 1 base; nucleotides outside the gene matches: 10. Germline values: CDR1 SGHTA, CDR2 FQGNSA. CDR3 amino acids: CASSPRAREWNTGELFF. As DNA, the CDR3 is TGTGCCAGCAGCCCAAGGGCGCGGGAGTGGAACACCGGGGAGCTGTTTTTT.

The J gene is TRBJ1-2, the V gene TRBV6-5, with D maybe TRBD1 (5 bases). Per the germline V gene, CDR1 is MNHEY and CDR2 is SVGAGI. This CDR3 comprises 11 residues. Trimming pared 6 bases from V and 7 bases from J, leaving 9 bases between. The CDR3 loop is CASRGDRGYTF. The CDR3 nucleotides read TGTGCCAGCAGGGGGGATCGTGGCTACACCTTC.

The CDR3 sequence is CASSPYGDNYGYTF. The CDR3 bases are TGCGCCAGCAGCCCCTACGGGGATAACTATGGCTACACCTTC. The V call is TRBV4-3, the J call TRBJ1-2; no clear D gene. The CDR3 extends over 14 amino acids. Deletions cut 4 bases from V and 1 base from J, with 10 bases between. Germline V gene data show CDR1 as LGHNA and CDR2 as YSLEER.

The chain links TRBV29-1 to TRBJ2-5; D perhaps matches TRBD2 (6 bases). V dropped 4 bases and J dropped 5 bases, with 11 bases sitting between them. Germline lookup yields CDR1 SQVTM and CDR2 ANQGSEA. CDR3 size: 12 residues. This chain's CDR3 is CSVGGLGETQYF. The CDR3 DNA is TGCAGCGTTGGGGGACTCGGGGAGACCCAGTACTTC.

The chain links TRBV29-1 to TRBJ2-5, with 9 nucleotides matching TRBD1. The length of the CDR3 is 16 residues. With V trimmed by 1 base and J by 3 bases, 9 bases remained unmatched. Germline V lookup: CDR1 SQVTM, CDR2 ANQGSEA. In DNA, the CDR3 is TGCAGCGTTGAAGCTTTGGGGGACAGGGTGAAAGAGACCCAGTACTTC. Protein: CSVEALGDRVKETQYF.

The chain has TRBV7-9 and TRBJ2-7; D gene unclear. Trimming pared 4 bases from V and 0 bases from J, leaving 13 bases between. The CDR3 consists of 15 residues. Germline V gene data show CDR1 as SEHNR and CDR2 as FQNEAQ (reference sequence). The CDR3 coding sequence is TGTGCCAGCAGCTCCGCTTTAAGGGTCTCCTACGAGCAGTACTTC. As protein: CASSSALRVSYEQYF.

This chain connects TRBV5-4 to TRBJ1-5; D call uncertain. Deletions cut 2 bases from V and 3 bases from J, with 6 bases between. Germline V gene lookup returns CDR1 SGHNT and CDR2 YYREEE (reference sequence). The CDR3 is 13 residues long. DNA for the CDR3: TGTGCCAGCAGCTTATTTCCCAATCAGCCCCAGCATTTT. It encodes CASSLFPNQPQHF.

This chain joins TRBV7-8 and TRBJ1-1; tentatively, D is TRBD1 (6 bases). CDR1 and CDR2 from the germline V gene are SGHVS and FQNEAQ. This CDR3 region has 14 residues. The V end was cut by 5 bases, the J end by 4 bases, with 14 bases between. CDR3 in amino acids: CASSNSGAGTEAFF. CDR3 in DNA: TGTGCCAGCAGCAATTCAGGGGCTGGCACTGAAGCTTTCTTT.

In this sample, this clone turned up a few times. The V call is TRBV6-1, the J call TRBJ2-7, with a possible D match to TRBD1 (6 bases). Trimming cost V 10 bases and J 2 bases, with 12 bases left between them. The V gene's germline CDR1 is MNHNS and CDR2 SASEGT. This CDR3 region has 12 residues. CDR3 protein: CATDGQTYEQYF. CDR3 bases: TGTGCCACTGACGGACAGACCTACGAGCAGTACTTC.

The gene calls are TRBV5-6 and TRBJ2-3; 11 nucleotides align to TRBD2. The CDR3 loop spans 17 amino acids. Germline V gene sequence: CDR1 SGHDT, CDR2 YYEEEE. Trimming cost V 0 bases and J 2 bases; bases outside gene matches: 5. CDR3 sequence reads: CASSLAPSGGHTDTQYF. Here the CDR3 DNA reads TGTGCCAGCAGCTTGGCCCCTAGCGGGGGGCACACAGATACGCAGTATTTT.

The chain employs TRBV4-2 and TRBJ1-2; 8 bases map to TRBD1. The CDR3 consists of 13 residues. Per germline, CDR1 LGHNA and CDR2 YNFKEQ. Germline trimming cut 0 bases from V and 10 bases from J; bases unmatched to any gene: 4. Here the CDR3 DNA reads TGTGCCAGCAGCCAAGATCTGGACAGGGACTACACCTTC. Protein product: CASSQDLDRDYTF.

The chain joins TRBV27 to TRBJ2-2, with 9 bases matching TRBD1. The CDR3 spans 17 residues. V was clipped by 6 bases and J by 0 bases; unmatched bases: 8. The germline V gene has CDR1 MNHEY and CDR2 SMNVEV (reference sequence). The CDR3 spells CASRPQRQGANTGELFF. The CDR3 region has the DNA TGTGCCAGCAGGCCTCAAAGACAGGGGGCGAACACCGGGGAGCTGTTTTTT.

The V gene is TRBV11-2, the J gene TRBJ2-7, with unresolved D. This CDR3 has 19 amino acids. The V gene's germline CDR1 is SGHAT and CDR2 FQNNGV. Trimming removed 5 bases from V and 3 bases from J, with 29 bases in between. CDR3 in amino acids: CASSPFPIIASHLHYEQYF. The CDR3 DNA reads TGTGCCAGCAGCCCGTTCCCCATTATAGCCTCACATTTACACTACGAGCAGTACTTC.

The gene calls are TRBV29-1 and TRBJ1-2; a weak D match, TRBD1 (6 bases). V dropped 8 bases and J dropped 8 bases, with 18 bases sitting between them. This CDR3 contains 12 residues. Germline V CDR1 and CDR2: SQVTM, ANQGSEA. Written as DNA, the CDR3 is TGCAGCTCCTTAACAGGGAAGTGGGGCTACACCTTC. This encodes CSSLTGKWGYTF.

The chain uses TRBV4-3 and TRBJ2-5, with 7 bases identical to TRBD1. With V trimmed by 1 base and J by 5 bases, 7 bases remained unmatched. The germline gives CDR1 LGHNA, CDR2 YSLEER. The CDR3 spans 15 residues. CDR3 coding DNA: TGCGCCAGCAGCCAAGGAGACAGGGTACAGGAGACCCAGTACTTC. Protein product: CASSQGDRVQETQYF.

This clone came up once. The chain has TRBV6-5 and TRBJ2-3; 14 bases are a match to TRBD2. The J segment lost 5 bases and the V segment lost 2 bases, leaving 3 bases of the junction unmatched. The CDR3 covers 16 residues. CDR1 is MNHEY, CDR2 SVGAGI, per germline. CDR3 DNA: TGTGCCAGCAGTTACCTGACTAGCGGGAGGGTAGATACGCAGTATTTT. This gives the protein CASSYLTSGRVDTQYF.

This sequence joins TRBV7-9 and TRBJ1-2; 11 bases are a match to TRBD1. V shed 5 bases, J shed 7 bases, and the junction held 9 bases outside the gene matches. Germline V gene sequence: CDR1 SEHNR, CDR2 FQNEAQ (reference sequence). This CDR3 has 15 residues. CDR3 nucleotide sequence: TGTGCCAGCAGCAGATCAGGACAGGGGGCAGTTGGCTACACCTTC. As protein: CASSRSGQGAVGYTF. Drawing the rest from reference TRBV7-9 and TRBJ1-2, the complete variable domain is DTGVSQNPRHKITKRGQNVTFRCDPISEHNRLYWYRQTLGQGPEFLTYFQNEAQLEKSRLLSDRFSAERPKGSFSTLEIQRTEQGDSAMYLCASSRSGQGAVGYTFGSGTRLTVV.

The chain is built from TRBV4-2 and TRBJ2-5; 10 bases are shared with TRBD2. The germline CDR1 and CDR2 sequences are LGHNA and YNFKEQ. Trimming cost V 0 bases and J 5 bases; bases outside gene matches: 9. There are 17 residues in the CDR3. This CDR3 is CASSQDPASGSGETQYF. CDR3 bases: TGTGCCAGCAGCCAAGATCCCGCTAGCGGGAGCGGCGAGACCCAGTACTTC.

The chain employs TRBV5-1 and TRBJ2-3, with TRBD1 matching 8 bases. CDR3 size: 16 residues. In germline, CDR1 is SGHRS, CDR2 YFSETQ. The ends lost 3 bases at V and 5 bases at J; junction bases unmatched: 11. The CDR3 DNA sequence: TGCGCCAGCAGCTGGCCCCGGGACAGGCTCGAAGATACGCAGTATTTT. This gives the protein CASSWPRDRLEDTQYF.

V is TRBV29-1 and J is TRBJ2-1; 8 nucleotides align to TRBD2. Germline loops: CDR1 SQVTM, CDR2 ANQGSEA. The length of the CDR3 is 14 residues. Germline trimming cut 1 base from V and 4 bases from J; bases unmatched to any gene: 3. Here the CDR3 reads CSVEGTSRYNEQFF. CDR3 DNA: TGCAGCGTTGAAGGGACTAGCAGGTACAATGAGCAGTTCTTC.

The chain carries TRBV6-5 and TRBJ1-2; D not certain. Trimming removed 2 bases from V and 8 bases from J, with 12 bases in between. CDR3 length: 13 residues. Germline V gene lookup returns CDR1 MNHEY and CDR2 SVGAGI. The CDR3 DNA sequence: TGTGCCAGCAGTTACGACACCTGGGAAGGCTACACCTTC. It encodes CASSYDTWEGYTF.

J is TRBJ1-2 and V is TRBV14, with TRBD1 matching 7 bases. Germline CDR1 SGHDN, CDR2 FVKESK. The CDR3 is 12 residues long. J gave up 5 bases and V 4 bases, and 1 base lay outside the gene matches. The CDR3 loop reads CASSPTGYGYTF. CDR3 in DNA: TGTGCCAGCAGCCCGACAGGGTATGGCTACACCTTC.

This clone occurred a few times. V gene TRBV2 combines with J gene TRBJ2-3; either TRBD1 or TRBD2 may fit D (5 bases each). The CDR3 is 14 residues long. Germline loops: CDR1 SNHLY, CDR2 FYNNEI. Trimming took 4 bases from V and 5 from J, leaving 13 bases between them. CDR3 residues: CASSGGMSGDTQYF. CDR3 DNA: TGTGCCAGCAGTGGGGGGATGTCCGGAGATACGCAGTATTTT.

This rearrangement joins TRBV5-6 to TRBJ1-1, with 7 bases that match TRBD1. V trimming: 1 base; J trimming: 5 bases; junction bases outside the gene matches: 5. CDR1 SGHDT and CDR2 YYEEEE come from the germline V gene. This CDR3 contains 14 residues. In DNA, the CDR3 is TGTGCCAGCAGCTTGAACAGGGGCGGGACTGAAGCTTTCTTT. The encoded protein is CASSLNRGGTEAFF.

The chain has TRBV30 and TRBJ2-3; TRBD1 might be the D (5 bases). The CDR3 is made up of 13 amino acids. Germline V gives CDR1 GTSNPN, CDR2 SVGIG (reference sequence). V dropped 3 bases and J dropped 1 base, with 8 bases sitting between them. Here the CDR3 DNA reads TGTGCCTGGAGGACAGAGGGCACAGATACGCAGTATTTT. It codes for CAWRTEGTDTQYF.

The V call is TRBV5-1, the J call TRBJ2-3; the D call may be TRBD1 or TRBD2 (6 bases each). Germline V CDR1 and CDR2: SGHRS, YFSETQ. The length of the CDR3 is 13 residues. Trimming took off 2 bases at V and 5 bases at J, with 9 bases between the two ends. This chain's CDR3 is CASSLEGGDTQYF. In nucleotides, the CDR3 is TGCGCCAGCAGCTTAGAGGGGGGAGATACGCAGTATTTT.

V is TRBV7-3 and J is TRBJ2-1, with D perhaps TRBD2 (6 bases). The V and J ends lost 5 bases and 10 bases respectively, with 15 bases between them. This CDR3 has 13 residues. Germline V gives CDR1 SGHTA, CDR2 FQGTGA. CDR3 loop: CASSPRGVAEQFF. For the CDR3, the DNA is TGTGCCAGCAGCCCCCGCGGGGTAGCGGAGCAGTTCTTC.

On this clone itself: In the same sample, other DNA sequences code for this CDR3. The V and J genes are TRBV14 and TRBJ2-7, with D perhaps TRBD1 (6 bases). Germline CDR1 is SGHDN and CDR2 is FVKESK. The CDR3 is 12 residues long. V lost 4 bases and J lost 4, with 8 bases in between. CDR3 protein: CASSPQGYEQYF. Here the CDR3 DNA reads TGTGCCAGCAGCCCGCAGGGGTACGAGCAGTACTTC.

This clone was recorded once. The V gene is TRBV13, the J gene TRBJ1-1, with TRBD1 as a possible D gene (5 bases). Germline V gene data show CDR1 as PRHDT and CDR2 as FYEKMQ (reference sequence). The CDR3 is 16 residues long. V was clipped by 0 bases and J by 7 bases, with 18 bases between them. The DNA of the CDR3 is TGTGCCAGCAGCTTAGGCCGGGTTCTGGGGCTAAATGAAGCTTTCTTT. Translated: CASSLGRVLGLNEAFF.

For the CDR3, the DNA is TGTGCCAGCAGCACCCTCGGGGCCACTGAAGCTTTCTTT. Translation: CASSTLGATEAFF. The chain employs TRBV9 and TRBJ1-1; perhaps TRBD1 as D (5 bases). Germline V gives CDR1 SGDLS, CDR2 YYNGEE. Deletions cut 4 bases from V and 4 bases from J, with 11 bases between. This CDR3 has 13 residues.